Below are 19 T cell receptor beta chains sequenced from a single sample in a study of shared clonotypes between healthy human individuals. TCRdb's copy holds only in-frame clones and misses some; the assay was immunoSEQ multiplex PCR. The sample comprises about 640,000 clones, more than 70% of which are singletons, and approximately 2% rests with the top ten. The specimen was memory CD4+ T cells sorted from blood. Subset specified: CD45RA-negative fraction. All receptors derive from a woman younger than 45 in good health.

The V gene is TRBV11-2, the J gene TRBJ2-7; D not resolved. V was shortened by 1 base and J by 0 bases, with 7 bases between the two germline ends. The CDR3 covers 14 residues. Germline V gene sequence: CDR1 SGHAT, CDR2 FQNNGV. This CDR3 is CASSLGTHSYEQYF. The CDR3 nucleotides read TGTGCCAGCAGCTTAGGGACGCACTCCTACGAGCAGTACTTC.

The rearrangement uses TRBV27 and TRBJ1-2, with D hard to call. CDR3 length: 14 amino acids. V lost 7 bases, J lost 7 bases, and 19 bases lay in between. Germline CDR1 and CDR2: MNHEY and SMNVEV (reference sequence). The CDR3 reads CASTQRAGFRGYTF. The CDR3 DNA is TGTGCCAGCACTCAACGTGCCGGGTTTCGTGGCTACACCTTC.

This clone appeared a few times. The chain carries TRBV11-2 and TRBJ2-1; tentative D call: TRBD1 (6 bases). The CDR3 length is 17 residues. Looked up from germline, CDR1 is SGHAT and CDR2 is FQNNGV. V was clipped by 2 bases and J by 0 bases, with 14 bases between them. The CDR3 coding sequence is TGTGCCAGCAGCTTATCAGGGGTCGGGGACTCCTACAATGAGCAGTTCTTC. Its translation: CASSLSGVGDSYNEQFF.

The rearrangement joins TRBV2 to TRBJ2-3; TRBD2 agrees at 13 bases. Germline V gives CDR1 SNHLY, CDR2 FYNNEI. Trimming cost V 6 bases and J 0 bases; bases outside gene matches: 6. This CDR3 has 17 amino acids. The CDR3 sequence is CASRGLAGRTSTDTQYF. The CDR3 DNA sequence: TGTGCCAGCAGGGGACTAGCGGGGCGGACTAGCACAGATACGCAGTATTTT.

V and J are TRBV10-3 and TRBJ2-2, with 7 bases aligning to TRBD1. CDR3 length: 13 amino acids. Trimming took 8 bases from V and 4 from J; bases not matched to a gene: 4. The V gene's germline CDR1 is ENHRY and CDR2 SYGVKD. CDR3 amino acids: CAIGTDLTGELFF. CDR3 nucleotides: TGTGCCATCGGGACAGACCTCACCGGGGAGCTGTTTTTT.

The chain recombines TRBV2 with TRBJ2-6, with 9 bases that match TRBD1. The CDR3 spans 16 residues. Germline V gene lookup returns CDR1 SNHLY and CDR2 FYNNEI. Unmatched junction bases numbered 5, after V lost 5 bases and J lost 3 bases. CDR3 in DNA: TGTGCCAGCAGTCAACAGGGGGCGCTTGGGGCCAACGTCCTGACTTTC. Translated, it gives CASSQQGALGANVLTF.

This clone has ten or more counts. The rearrangement links TRBV7-8 to TRBJ1-5, with TRBD1 as a possible D gene (5 bases). Germline-derived CDR1 and CDR2 are SGHVS and FQNEAQ. Trimming stripped 4 bases from V and 6 bases from J, with 25 bases between. The CDR3 loop spans 18 amino acids. Here the CDR3 reads CASSSLPHGGSVSQPQHF. CDR3 sequence (DNA): TGTGCCAGCAGCTCCCTACCACACGGGGGTAGTGTAAGTCAGCCCCAGCATTTT. Based on the CDR3 plus reference TRBV7-8 and TRBJ1-5, the full variable domain is GAGVSQSPRYKVAKRGQDVALRCDPISGHVSLFWYQQALGQGPEFLTYFQNEAQLDKSGLPSDRFFAERPEGSVSTLKIQRTQQEDSAVYLCASSSLPHGGSVSQPQHFGDGTRLSIL.

The chain employs TRBV7-9 and TRBJ2-3; perhaps TRBD2 as D (6 bases). The CDR3 spans 15 residues. Germline assignment: CDR1 SEHNR and CDR2 FQNEAQ (reference sequence). Trimming left V 1 base short and J 5 bases short, with 13 bases between. The CDR3 loop is CASSLGGDLRDTQYF. Here the CDR3 DNA reads TGTGCCAGCAGCTTAGGGGGGGATTTAAGAGATACGCAGTATTTT.

This clone was detected once. The rearrangement links TRBV19 to TRBJ2-4, with TRBD2 matching over 9 bases. CDR1 and CDR2 from the germline V gene are LNHDA and SQIVND (reference sequence). The CDR3 has 13 residues. V was clipped by 3 bases and J by 9 bases; unmatched bases: 3. Written as DNA, the CDR3 is TGTGCCAGTAGTATGGCGCGGGAGGGCATTCAGTACTTC. It codes for CASSMAREGIQYF. Together with reference TRBV19 and TRBJ2-4, the CDR3 gives the full variable domain: DGGITQSPKYLFRKEGQNVTLSCEQNLNHDAMYWYRQDPGQGLRLIYYSQIVNDFQKGDIAEGYSVSREKKESFPLTVTSAQKNPTAFYLCASSMAREGIQYFGAGTRLSVL.

The J gene is TRBJ1-5, the V gene TRBV19; D gene uncertain. Germline CDR1 and CDR2: LNHDA and SQIVND (reference sequence). V lost 3 bases and J lost 5, with 8 bases in between. The CDR3 loop spans 13 amino acids. CDR3 DNA: TGTGCCAGTAGTATGTACTTTTATCAGCCCCAGCATTTT. It specifies CASSMYFYQPQHF.

The rearrangement joins TRBV5-1 to TRBJ2-7, with 10 bases fitting TRBD2. Germline V CDR1 and CDR2: SGHRS, YFSETQ. V shed 4 bases, J shed 0 bases, and the junction held 4 bases outside the gene matches. This CDR3 spans 15 amino acids. The CDR3 region is CASSPGLADSYEQYF. DNA of the CDR3: TGCGCCAGCAGCCCAGGACTAGCGGACTCCTACGAGCAGTACTTC.

This rearrangement joins TRBV27 to TRBJ1-5, with TRBD1 matching over 10 bases. V was pared by 10 bases and J by 5 bases, with 17 bases of the junction left unmatched. CDR1 is MNHEY and CDR2 is SMNVEV in the germline V gene (reference sequence). The CDR3 runs to 17 residues. The CDR3 loop is CANRPGTGASRDQPQHF. In nucleotides, the CDR3 is TGTGCCAACCGACCCGGGACAGGGGCTTCTAGAGATCAGCCCCAGCATTTT.

This sequence joins TRBV5-1 and TRBJ2-7; TRBD1 aligns across 7 bases. Unmatched junction bases numbered 4, after V lost 7 bases and J lost 0 bases. The CDR3 length is 13 residues. Germline CDR1 is SGHRS and CDR2 is YFSETQ. The CDR3 here is CASSRQGSYEQYF. DNA of the CDR3: TGCGCCAGCTCACGACAGGGCTCCTACGAGCAGTACTTC.

The chain combines TRBV5-1 with TRBJ2-3; no reliable D call. Deletions cut 1 base from V and 1 base from J, with 7 bases between. The germline V gene encodes CDR1 SGHRS and CDR2 YFSETQ. The CDR3 has 14 amino acids. CDR3 in amino acids: CASSLLEGTDTQYF. The DNA for the CDR3 is TGCGCCAGCAGCTTGCTAGAGGGCACAGATACGCAGTATTTT.

The J gene is TRBJ2-3, the V gene TRBV5-1; 12 bases fit TRBD2. J gave up 2 bases and V 0 bases, and 1 base lay outside the gene matches. Germline V gene data show CDR1 as SGHRS and CDR2 as YFSETQ. The CDR3 is 16 residues long. CDR3 nucleotide sequence: TGCGCCAGCAGCTTGGGGACTAGCGGGACCACAGATACGCAGTATTTT. Residues: CASSLGTSGTTDTQYF. Supplemented by reference TRBV5-1 and TRBJ2-3, the full variable domain reads KAGVTQTPRYLIKTRGQQVTLSCSPISGHRSVSWYQQTPGQGLQFLFEYFSETQRNKGNFPGRFSGRQFSNSRSEMNVSTLELGDSALYLCASSLGTSGTTDTQYFGPGTRLTVL.

This rearrangement joins TRBV28 to TRBJ1-5; TRBD1 aligns across 11 bases. CDR3 length: 15 residues. V shed 7 bases and J 6 bases; nucleotides not matched to a gene: 8. Germline CDR1 reads MDHEN; CDR2 reads SYDVKM. The CDR3 loop reads CASIMDRGQGQPQHF. Here the CDR3 DNA reads TGTGCCAGCATTATGGACAGGGGGCAAGGTCAGCCCCAGCATTTT.

V and J are TRBV28 and TRBJ1-5; D is ambiguous. The CDR3 has 16 amino acids. V lost 3 bases, J lost 0 bases, and 12 bases lay in between. CDR1 and CDR2 from the germline V gene are MDHEN and SYDVKM. In nucleotides, the CDR3 is TGTGCCAGCAGTTTTGGGGTGGGCTATAGCAATCAGCCCCAGCATTTT. It specifies CASSFGVGYSNQPQHF. Full variable domain (outside the CDR3, taken from reference TRBV28 and TRBJ1-5): DVKVTQSSRYLVKRTGEKVFLECVQDMDHENMFWYRQDPGLGLRLIYFSYDVKMKEKGDIPEGYSVSREKKERFSLILESASTNQTSMYLCASSFGVGYSNQPQHFGDGTRLSIL.

This clone was detected a few times. The chain joins TRBV5-4 to TRBJ2-3; D is tentatively TRBD1 or TRBD2 (5 bases each). The germline gives CDR1 SGHNT, CDR2 YYREEE (reference sequence). Trimming left V 7 bases short and J 2 bases short, with 17 bases between. This CDR3 is 15 amino acids long. CDR3 residues: CASHPTGAHTDTQYF. CDR3 DNA: TGTGCCAGCCATCCCACCGGGGCCCACACAGATACGCAGTATTTT.

The chain's CDR3 is CASSLAGPDTQYF. The CDR3 nucleotides read TGTGCCAGCAGCTTAGCGGGCCCAGATACGCAGTATTTT. This chain uses TRBV11-1 with TRBJ2-3; D unclear. V was cut by 0 bases and J by 4 bases, with 5 bases left in between. The CDR3 covers 13 residues. The V gene's germline CDR1 is SGHAT and CDR2 FQDESV (reference sequence).